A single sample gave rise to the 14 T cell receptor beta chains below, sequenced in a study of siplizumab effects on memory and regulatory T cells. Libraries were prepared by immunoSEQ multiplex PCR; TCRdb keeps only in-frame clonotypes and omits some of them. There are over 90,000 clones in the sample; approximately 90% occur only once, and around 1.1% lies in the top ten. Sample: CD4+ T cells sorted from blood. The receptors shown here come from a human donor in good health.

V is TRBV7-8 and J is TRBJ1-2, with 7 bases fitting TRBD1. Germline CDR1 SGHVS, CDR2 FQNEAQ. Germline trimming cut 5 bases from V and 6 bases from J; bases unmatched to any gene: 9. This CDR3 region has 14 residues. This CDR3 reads CASSPGGATHGYTF. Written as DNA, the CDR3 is TGTGCCAGCAGCCCAGGGGGGGCGACACATGGCTACACCTTC.

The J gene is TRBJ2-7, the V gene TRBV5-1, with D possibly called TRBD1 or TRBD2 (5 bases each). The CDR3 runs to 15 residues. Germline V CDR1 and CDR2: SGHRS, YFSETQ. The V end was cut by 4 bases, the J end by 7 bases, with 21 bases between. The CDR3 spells CASSASGPDLGEQYF. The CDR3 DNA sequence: TGCGCCAGCAGCGCCTCGGGACCAGATTTGGGGGAGCAGTACTTC.

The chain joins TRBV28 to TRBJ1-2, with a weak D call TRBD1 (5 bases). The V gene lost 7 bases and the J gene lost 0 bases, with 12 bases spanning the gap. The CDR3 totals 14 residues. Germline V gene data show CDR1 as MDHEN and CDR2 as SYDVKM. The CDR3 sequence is CASIYTGSNYGYTF. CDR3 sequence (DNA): TGTGCCAGCATATACACAGGTTCTAACTATGGCTACACCTTC.

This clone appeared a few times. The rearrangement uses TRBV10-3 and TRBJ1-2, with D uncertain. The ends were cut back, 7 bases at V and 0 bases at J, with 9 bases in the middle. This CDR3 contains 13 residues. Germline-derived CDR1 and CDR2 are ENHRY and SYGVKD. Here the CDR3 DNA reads TGTGCCATCAAGCAGAACGCTAACTATGGCTACACCTTC. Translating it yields CAIKQNANYGYTF.

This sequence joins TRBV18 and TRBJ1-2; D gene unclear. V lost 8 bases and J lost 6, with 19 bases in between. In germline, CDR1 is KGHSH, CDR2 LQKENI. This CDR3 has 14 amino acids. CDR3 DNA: TGTGCCAGCACCCCCGACCAGTTGATACATGGCTACACCTTC. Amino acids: CASTPDQLIHGYTF. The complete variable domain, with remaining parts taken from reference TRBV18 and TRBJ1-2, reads NAGVMQNPRHLVRRRGQEARLRCSPMKGHSHVYWYRQLPEEGLKFMVYLQKENIIDESGMPKERFSAEFPKEGPSILRIQQVVRGDSAAYFCASTPDQLIHGYTFGSGTRLTVV.

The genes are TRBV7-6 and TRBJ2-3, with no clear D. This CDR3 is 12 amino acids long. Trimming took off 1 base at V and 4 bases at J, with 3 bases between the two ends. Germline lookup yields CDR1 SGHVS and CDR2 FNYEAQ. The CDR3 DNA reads TGTGCCAGCAGCTTAGGGGCAGATACGCAGTATTTT. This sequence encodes CASSLGADTQYF.

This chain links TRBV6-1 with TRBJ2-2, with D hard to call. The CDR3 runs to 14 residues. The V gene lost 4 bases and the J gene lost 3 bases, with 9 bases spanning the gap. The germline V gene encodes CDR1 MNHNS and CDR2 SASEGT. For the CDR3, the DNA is TGTGCCAGCAGTGCGTCGGTTCACACCGGGGAGCTGTTTTTT. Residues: CASSASVHTGELFF.

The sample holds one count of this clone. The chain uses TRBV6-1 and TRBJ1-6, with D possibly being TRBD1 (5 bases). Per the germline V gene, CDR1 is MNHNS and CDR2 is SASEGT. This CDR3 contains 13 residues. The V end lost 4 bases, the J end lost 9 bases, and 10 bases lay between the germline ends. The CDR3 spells CASSVGGASPLHF. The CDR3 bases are TGTGCCAGCAGTGTCGGGGGTGCTTCACCCCTCCACTTT.

For the CDR3, the DNA is TGCGCCAGCAGTGAGTCGCCGGCGGGACTGGGACCCTACGAGCAGTACTTC. It is translated as CASSESPAGLGPYEQYF. V usage is TRBV10-2 and J usage is TRBJ2-7; D is possibly TRBD2 (6 bases). V lost 0 bases to trimming and J lost 2 bases, with 17 bases between them. This CDR3 comprises 17 residues. Per germline, CDR1 WSHSY and CDR2 SAAADI.

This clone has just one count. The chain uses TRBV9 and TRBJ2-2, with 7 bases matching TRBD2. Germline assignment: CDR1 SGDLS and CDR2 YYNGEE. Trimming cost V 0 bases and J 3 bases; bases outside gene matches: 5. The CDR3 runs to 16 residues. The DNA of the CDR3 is TGTGCCAGCAGCGTAGATAGGACTAGAGACACCGGGGAGCTGTTTTTT. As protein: CASSVDRTRDTGELFF. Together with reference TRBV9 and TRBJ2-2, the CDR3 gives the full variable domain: DSGVTQTPKHLITATGQRVTLRCSPRSGDLSVYWYQQSLDQGLQFLIQYYNGEERAKGNILERFSAQQFPDLHSELNLSSLELGDSALYFCASSVDRTRDTGELFFGEGSRLTVL.

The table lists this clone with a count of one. The CDR3 DNA reads as TGTGCCAGCAGGGACGGAAACTATGGCTACACCTTC. Translated, it gives CASRDGNYGYTF. The chain combines TRBV6-5 with TRBJ1-2; D gene uncertain. Germline CDR1 MNHEY, CDR2 SVGAGI. Trimming pared 6 bases from V and 2 bases from J, leaving 7 bases between. This CDR3 comprises 12 residues.

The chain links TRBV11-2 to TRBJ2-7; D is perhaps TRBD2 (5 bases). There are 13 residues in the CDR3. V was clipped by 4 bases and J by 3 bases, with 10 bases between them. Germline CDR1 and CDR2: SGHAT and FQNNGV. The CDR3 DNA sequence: TGTGCCAGCAGCTACGTAGAGGGCTACGAGCAGTACTTC. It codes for CASSYVEGYEQYF.

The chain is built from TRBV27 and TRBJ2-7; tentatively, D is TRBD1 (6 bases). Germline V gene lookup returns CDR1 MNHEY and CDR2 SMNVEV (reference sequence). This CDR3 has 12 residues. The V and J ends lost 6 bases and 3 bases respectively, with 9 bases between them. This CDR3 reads CASRSQGYEQYF. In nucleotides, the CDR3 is TGTGCCAGCAGATCACAGGGCTACGAGCAGTACTTC.

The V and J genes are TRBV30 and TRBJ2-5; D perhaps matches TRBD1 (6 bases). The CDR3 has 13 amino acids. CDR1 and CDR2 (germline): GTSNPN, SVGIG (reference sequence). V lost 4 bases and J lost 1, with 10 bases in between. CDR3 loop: CAWTRTVQETQYF. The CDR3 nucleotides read TGTGCCTGGACACGGACAGTCCAAGAGACCCAGTACTTC.